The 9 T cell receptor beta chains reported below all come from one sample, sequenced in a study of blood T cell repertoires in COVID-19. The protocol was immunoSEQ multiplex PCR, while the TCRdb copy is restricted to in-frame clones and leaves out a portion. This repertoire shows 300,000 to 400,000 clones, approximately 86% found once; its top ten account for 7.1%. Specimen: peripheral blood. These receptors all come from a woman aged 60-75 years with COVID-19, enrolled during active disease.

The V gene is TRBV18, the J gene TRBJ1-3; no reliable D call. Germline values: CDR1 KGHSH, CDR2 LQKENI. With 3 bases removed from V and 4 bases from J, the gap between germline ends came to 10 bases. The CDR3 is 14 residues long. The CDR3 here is CASSPIISGNTIYF. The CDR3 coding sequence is TGTGCCAGCTCACCTATTATTTCCGGAAACACCATATATTTT.

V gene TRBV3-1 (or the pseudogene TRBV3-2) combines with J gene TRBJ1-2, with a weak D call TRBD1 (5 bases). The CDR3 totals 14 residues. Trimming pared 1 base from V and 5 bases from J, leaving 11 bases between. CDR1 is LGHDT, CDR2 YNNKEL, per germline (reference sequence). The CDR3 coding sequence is TGTGCCAGCAGCCAAGGCAACAGACAGTATGGCTACACCTTC. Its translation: CASSQGNRQYGYTF.

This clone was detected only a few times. CDR3 residues: CASSGGAVWNEQFF. The CDR3 nucleotides read TGCGCCAGCAGCGGGGGGGCCGTTTGGAATGAGCAGTTCTTC. The chain couples TRBV5-1 to TRBJ2-1; D perhaps matches TRBD2 (7 bases). V dropped 4 bases and J dropped 7 bases, with 15 bases sitting between them. Germline CDR1 SGHRS, CDR2 YFSETQ. The CDR3 has 14 amino acids.

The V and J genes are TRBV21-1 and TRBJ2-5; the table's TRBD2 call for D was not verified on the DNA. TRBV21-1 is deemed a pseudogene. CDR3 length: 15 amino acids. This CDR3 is CASSKAPRYGETQYF. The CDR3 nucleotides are TGTGCCAGCAGCAAAGCGCCGAGGTACGGGGAGACCCAGTACTTC.

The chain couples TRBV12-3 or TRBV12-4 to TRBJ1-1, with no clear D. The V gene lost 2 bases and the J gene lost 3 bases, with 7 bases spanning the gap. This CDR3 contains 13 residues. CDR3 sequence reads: CASSLSMYTEAFF. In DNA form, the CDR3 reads TGTGCCAGCAGTTTATCCATGTACACTGAAGCTTTCTTT.

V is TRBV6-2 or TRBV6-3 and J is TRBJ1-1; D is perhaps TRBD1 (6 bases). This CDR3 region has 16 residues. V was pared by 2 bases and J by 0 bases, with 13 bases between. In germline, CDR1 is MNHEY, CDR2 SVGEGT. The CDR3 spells CASSYPRGGMNTEAFF. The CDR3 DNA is TGTGCCAGCAGTTACCCCAGGGGCGGCATGAACACTGAAGCTTTCTTT.

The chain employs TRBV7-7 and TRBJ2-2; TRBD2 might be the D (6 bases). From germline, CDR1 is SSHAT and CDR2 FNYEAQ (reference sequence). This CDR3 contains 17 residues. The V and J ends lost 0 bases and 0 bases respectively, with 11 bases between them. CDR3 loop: CASSLAPGTPNTGELFF. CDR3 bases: TGTGCCAGCAGCTTAGCGCCCGGGACTCCGAACACCGGGGAGCTGTTTTTT.

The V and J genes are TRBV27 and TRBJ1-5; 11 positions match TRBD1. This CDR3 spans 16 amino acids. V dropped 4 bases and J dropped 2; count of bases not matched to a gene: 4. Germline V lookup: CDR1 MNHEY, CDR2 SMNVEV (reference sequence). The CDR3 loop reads CASSSGTGGRNQPQHF. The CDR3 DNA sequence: TGTGCCAGCAGTTCCGGGACAGGGGGTCGCAATCAGCCCCAGCATTTT.

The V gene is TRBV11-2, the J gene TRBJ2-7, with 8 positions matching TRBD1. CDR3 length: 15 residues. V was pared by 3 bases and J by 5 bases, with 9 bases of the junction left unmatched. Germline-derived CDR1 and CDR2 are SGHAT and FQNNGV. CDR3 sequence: CASSFNGQGPHEQYF. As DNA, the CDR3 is TGTGCCAGCAGCTTTAATGGACAGGGTCCCCACGAGCAGTACTTC.